The present T cell receptor (beta chain) was sequenced within a study of shared clonotypes between healthy human individuals. Study-wide context: Donors had three CD4 naive, three CD4 memory, two CD8 naive and one CD8 memory plate apiece.

The method was immunoSEQ multiplex PCR; TCRdb's version includes in-frame clones alone and lacks a portion of them. The sample includes millions of clones, 90% to 95% seen only once; the top ten take 0.13%. The study's findings and limits: When naive CD4 clonotypes were compared across a handful of donors, around 5% were shared.

This CDR3 has 15 amino acids. The J segment lost 4 bases and the V segment lost 3 bases, leaving 7 bases of the junction unmatched. Germline CDR1 reads MGHDK; CDR2 reads SYGVNS. Of note for this clone: The target antigen is unknown.

The clonotype comes from a man between 18 and 29 years old in good health. The rearrangement links TRBV25-1 to TRBJ2-3; TRBD1 agrees at 7 bases. Input material: naive CD4+ T cells sorted from blood. Subset here: CD45RA+ positively selected. CDR3 DNA sequence: TGTGCCAGCAGTGATCCCGGGACAGCCGCAGATACGCAGTATTTT. It is translated as CASSDPGTAADTQYF.